This is a list of T cell receptor beta chains from one sample in a study of metastatic and nonmetastatic thyroid tumors. TCRdb re-called clones from the PCR reads using MiXCR. The data contain about 6,900 clones, under 35% of them seen just once; the ten biggest clones take up 16%. Input material: adjacent normal tissue. Receptor source: a male donor with papillary thyroid cancer or a benign thyroid nodule (not recorded which). Some clones in this sample may be carry-over from other donors' samples. Both conserved end residues are part of each CDR3. D genes are given only for firm matches. Expanded clones are given a class, and other clones once, few, many or no size at all.

V gene	J gene	clone size	D gene	CDR3 DNA	CDR3 protein
TRBV18	TRBJ1-1	many	TRBD1	TGTGCCAGCTCACGGGGACAGGGGAAGAGTATGAACACTGAAGCTTTCTTT	CASSRGQGKSMNTEAFF
TRBV27	TRBJ2-7	few	.	TGTGCCAGCAGTCCCTTGGGATCGAGCCTCTATTACGAGCAGTACTTC	CASSPLGSSLYYEQYF
TRBV4-2	TRBJ2-5	many	TRBD2	TGTGCCAGCAGCCAAGATCGGGGGGAGGGCCGGGAGACCCAGTACTTC	CASSQDRGEGRETQYF
TRBV7-8	TRBJ1-5	medium-sized	.	TGTGCCAGCAGCCCAAGAGTTTATAGCAATCAGCCCCAGCATTTT	CASSPRVYSNQPQHF
TRBV27	TRBJ1-1	few	.	TGTGCCAGCAGCTACCGGACAGCCACTGAAGCTTTCTTT	CASSYRTATEAFF
TRBV27	TRBJ2-7	many	TRBD1	TGTGCCAGCAGTGCGGGGTCTGGGACAGGGGACTCCTACGAGCAGTACTTC	CASSAGSGTGDSYEQYF
TRBV7-6	TRBJ1-5	medium-sized	TRBD1	TGTGCCAGCAGCCCCGGACAGGGTCTAAATCAGCCCCAGCATTTT	CASSPGQGLNQPQHF
TRBV27	TRBJ2-5	medium-sized	.	TGTGCCAGCAGGTCGGGGACCGGGACATGGGAGACCCAGTACTTC	CASRSGTGTWETQYF
TRBV11-3	TRBJ2-1	.	.	TGTGCCAGCAGCAAACAAGCGGGCCCCCTCAATGAGCAGTTCTTC	CASSKQAGPLNEQFF
TRBV7-9	TRBJ1-2	.	.	TGTGCCAGCAGCCCTCCTTCCGGCTACACCTTC	CASSPPSGYTF
TRBV7-2	TRBJ2-3	medium-sized	TRBD2	TGTGCCAGCAGCTTTTTTGTAGCGGGAGGTTCAGATACGCAGTATTTT	CASSFFVAGGSDTQYF
TRBV30	TRBJ2-2	many	.	TGTGCCTGGAGTGAAGGGACGAACACCGGGGAGCTGTTTTTT	CAWSEGTNTGELFF